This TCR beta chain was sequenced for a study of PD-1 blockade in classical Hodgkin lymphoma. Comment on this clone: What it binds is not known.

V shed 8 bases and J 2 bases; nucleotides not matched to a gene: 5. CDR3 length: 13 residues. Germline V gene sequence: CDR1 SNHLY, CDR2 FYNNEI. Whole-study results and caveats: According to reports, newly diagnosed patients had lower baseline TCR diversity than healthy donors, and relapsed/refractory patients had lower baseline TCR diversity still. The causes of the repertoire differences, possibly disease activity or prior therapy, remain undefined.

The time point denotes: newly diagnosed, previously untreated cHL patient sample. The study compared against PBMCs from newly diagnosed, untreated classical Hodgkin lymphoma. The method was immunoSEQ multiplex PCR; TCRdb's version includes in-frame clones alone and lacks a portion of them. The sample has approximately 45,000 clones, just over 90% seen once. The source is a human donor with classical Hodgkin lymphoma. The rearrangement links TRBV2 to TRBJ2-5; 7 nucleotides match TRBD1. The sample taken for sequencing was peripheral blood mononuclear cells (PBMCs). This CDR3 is CASGRQGQETQYF. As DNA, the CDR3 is TGTGCCAGCGGTAGACAGGGACAAGAGACCCAGTACTTC. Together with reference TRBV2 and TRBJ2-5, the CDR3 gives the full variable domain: EPEVTQTPSHQVTQMGQEVILRCVPISNHLYFYWYRQILGQKVEFLVSFYNNEISEKSEIFDDQFSVERPDGSNFTLKIRSTKLEDSAMYFCASGRQGQETQYFGPGTRLLVL.